The present T cell receptor (beta chain) was sequenced within a study of shared clonotypes between healthy human individuals. A CD45RA-negative memory subset and a CD45RA+ naive subset were separated from the CD4+ cells. Produced via immunoSEQ multiplex PCR; TCRdb's table is partial and in-frame only. The top ten hold approximately 1.5% of the sample, which has 850,000 to 1,200,000 clones, more than 60% seen once. After removal of 6 bases from V and 8 bases from J, the junction contained 13 bases not matched to a gene. This CDR3 has 15 amino acids. Germline V gene data show CDR1 as MNHNY and CDR2 as SVGAGI (reference sequence).

This sequence originates from a man aged 18 to 29 in good health. The sequencing sample was made of memory CD4+ T cells sorted from blood. As to subset: CD45RA-negative fraction. This chain connects TRBV6-6 to TRBJ2-1; 7 bases agree with TRBD2. CDR3 bases: TGTGCCAGCAGGCCCGGGACTACTCTTTCCGATGAGCAGTTCTTC. This translates into CASRPGTTLSDEQFF.